The sequence of this TCR beta chain was determined in a study of monozygotic twins with inflammatory bowel disease. Whole-study results and caveats: Lower TCRbeta diversity (inverse Simpson) was seen in IBD patients than in healthy co-twins.

Per germline, CDR1 MNHEY and CDR2 SMNVEV (reference sequence). CDR3 length: 13 residues. As to this clonotype: Its target is unknown.

From its re-call of the 5' RACE reads, TCRdb lists each CDR3 protein once, without DNA. The repertoire table contains 400,000 to 500,000 distinct CDR3 sequences. This TCR was sampled from a human donor with ulcerative colitis or Crohn's disease, or a healthy co-twin of an affected twin (not recorded which). The sample comprised blood. The gene calls are TRBV27 and TRBJ2-7; TCRdb picks TRBD2, but there is no DNA to check that call. The chain's CDR3 is CAHATRRSYEQYF.